This section outlines one T cell receptor (beta chain) sequence together with its context. Sequencing was performed with immunoSEQ multiplex PCR; in TCRdb, only in-frame clones are kept and a portion is missing. The sample contains under 450,000 clones, around nine tenths of which appear only once. The data originate from a study of control samples from healthy donors and cancer patients. Sequencing was done on a sample of PBMCs. The source is a man aged 40-50 years with head and neck cancer.

CDR3 sequence: CASSLQTGGVWDEQFF. The CDR3 DNA follows: TGTGCCAGCAGTTTGCAGACAGGGGGTGTCTGGGATGAGCAGTTCTTC. The chain links TRBV28 to TRBJ2-1, with 9 bases lining up with TRBD1. Germline V gene sequence: CDR1 MDHEN, CDR2 SYDVKM. The CDR3 extends over 16 amino acids. Trimming at V came to 3 bases and at J to 8 bases, leaving 11 bases not matched to a gene.